These 29 T cell receptor beta chains were sequenced from one sample in a study of blood T cell repertoires in COVID-19. Assay used: immunoSEQ multiplex PCR; TCRdb lists only in-frame clones, some missing. The table lists over 200,000 clones, approximately 82% of them singletons. The sample was peripheral blood. Receptors originate from a woman in her 40s with acute or convalescent COVID-19.

V and J are TRBV6-5 and TRBJ1-6, with D possibly TRBD1 on 6 matching bases. The V end lost 6 bases, the J end lost 10 bases, and 16 bases lay between the germline ends. Germline values: CDR1 MNHEY, CDR2 SVGAGI. The CDR3 spans 14 residues. The CDR3 bases are TGTGCCAGCAGCCGCGACAGGATAAGGTCACCCCTCCACTTT. It yields the protein CASSRDRIRSPLHF.

The genes are TRBV2 and TRBJ1-3, with D possibly matching TRBD1 (5 bases). This CDR3 is built from 15 residues. Trimming cost V 0 bases and J 4 bases, with 10 bases left between them. Germline CDR1 and CDR2: SNHLY and FYNNEI. This chain's CDR3 is CASSEALPGGNTIYF. The CDR3 DNA sequence: TGTGCCAGCAGTGAAGCGCTTCCAGGGGGAAACACCATATATTTT.

The chain is built from TRBV6-1 and TRBJ2-1; 10 nucleotides match TRBD1. Looked up from germline, CDR1 is MNHNS and CDR2 is SASEGT. Germline trimming cut 4 bases from V and 9 bases from J; bases unmatched to any gene: 15. The CDR3 totals 17 residues. The CDR3 bases are TGTGCCAGCAGTGGACGGAAAGCTAGACAGGGGGCGCGTGAGCAGTTCTTC. Encoded protein: CASSGRKARQGAREQFF.

The rearrangement links TRBV11-2 to TRBJ2-7; 10 positions match TRBD1. There are 15 residues in the CDR3. Looked up from germline, CDR1 is SGHAT and CDR2 is FQNNGV. V lost 1 base to trimming and J lost 3 bases; unmatched junction nucleotides: 3. The CDR3: CASSLVGTGDYEQYF. The CDR3 DNA follows: TGTGCCAGCAGCTTAGTGGGGACAGGGGACTACGAGCAGTACTTC.

V and J are TRBV6-5 and TRBJ2-7; 12 nucleotides line up with TRBD2. The germline CDR1 and CDR2 sequences are MNHEY and SVGAGI. The CDR3 totals 15 residues. The junction had 5 bases not matched to a gene; V was cut back by 5 bases and J by 3 bases. CDR3: CASSRTSGKDYEQYF. DNA for the CDR3: TGTGCCAGCAGTCGGACTAGCGGGAAAGACTACGAGCAGTACTTC.

The genes are TRBV2 and TRBJ2-2, with D hard to call. V was trimmed by 6 bases and J by 4 bases, leaving 21 bases between them. The CDR3 is 17 amino acids. In germline, CDR1 is SNHLY, CDR2 FYNNEI. CDR3 sequence: CASSFSRRHKTTGELFF. Written as DNA, the CDR3 is TGTGCCAGCAGCTTTTCACGGCGACACAAAACCACCGGGGAGCTGTTTTTT.

This clone was seen once. The rearrangement links TRBV4-3 to TRBJ1-5; TRBD1 matches 9 bases. This CDR3 has 20 residues. Germline V gene sequence: CDR1 LGHNA, CDR2 YSLEER. Trimming removed 0 bases from V and 5 bases from J; junction bases left unmatched: 17. CDR3 residues: CASSQDWIQGARYEDQPQHF. For the CDR3, the DNA is TGCGCCAGCAGCCAAGATTGGATACAGGGGGCAAGATATGAGGATCAGCCCCAGCATTTT.

V gene TRBV11-2 combines with J gene TRBJ2-5; tentatively, D is TRBD1 (6 bases). Germline V lookup: CDR1 SGHAT, CDR2 FQNNGV. The V end lost 5 bases, the J end lost 5 bases, and 12 bases lay between the germline ends. The CDR3 has 13 amino acids. The CDR3 DNA sequence: TGTGCCAGCAGCGTCAGGGGAGCGGAGACCCAGTACTTC. Its translation is CASSVRGAETQYF.

The count of this clone is one. This chain links TRBV24-1 with TRBJ2-5; 8 bases match TRBD1. The V gene end was trimmed by 8 bases and the J gene end by 6 bases; junction bases not matched to a gene: 25. CDR1 is KGHDR, CDR2 SFDVKD, per germline. The CDR3 runs 19 residues. In DNA form, the CDR3 reads TGTGCCACCAATCATAACCACACTTTCGACAGGGGCCTCGGAAAGACCCAGTACTTC. This sequence encodes CATNHNHTFDRGLGKTQYF.

This clone was observed many times. The rearrangement uses TRBV10-3 and TRBJ2-1, with TRBD1 as a possible D gene (5 bases). This CDR3 has 16 amino acids. Per germline, CDR1 ENHRY and CDR2 SYGVKD. V lost 0 bases and J 4 bases, leaving 13 bases between the germline ends. CDR3 nucleotide sequence: TGTGCCATCAGTGAGTCATTGGCGGACATTTACAATGAGCAGTTCTTC. Translated, it gives CAISESLADIYNEQFF.

The genes are TRBV6-5 and TRBJ1-6; a weak D match, TRBD1 (5 bases). In germline, CDR1 is MNHEY, CDR2 SVGAGI. This CDR3 has 15 amino acids. V was shortened by 7 bases and J by 6 bases, with 16 bases between the two germline ends. This CDR3 reads CASNSPGYINSPLHF. In DNA, the CDR3 is TGTGCCAGCAATTCTCCAGGGTATATTAATTCACCCCTCCACTTT.

This clone appeared a single time. The gene calls are TRBV6-5 and TRBJ1-2; D is perhaps TRBD1 (6 bases). The germline CDR1 and CDR2 sequences are MNHEY and SVGAGI. V was trimmed by 10 bases and J by 8 bases, leaving 11 bases between them. The CDR3 runs 10 residues. The CDR3 nucleotides read TGTGCCATCCGGGACAACGGCTACACCTTC. It codes for CAIRDNGYTF.

This clone was counted a single time. This chain links TRBV9 with TRBJ2-3; 8 bases map to TRBD1. This CDR3 is built from 16 residues. V shed 3 bases and J 5 bases; nucleotides not matched to a gene: 11. Germline CDR1 is SGDLS and CDR2 is YYNGEE. The CDR3 DNA reads TGTGCCAGCAGCGCCCGGACAGGGTCATTTGGAGATACGCAGTATTTT. The encoded protein is CASSARTGSFGDTQYF.

This rearrangement joins TRBV24-1 to TRBJ2-1, with D uncertain. The CDR3 sequence is 15 residues long. Between the trimmed V and J ends, which lost 3 bases and 6 bases, there was a span of 14 bases. Germline CDR1 KGHDR, CDR2 SFDVKD. CDR3 amino acids: CATSDQSLMANEQFF. The CDR3, as DNA: TGTGCCACCAGTGATCAAAGTCTCATGGCCAATGAGCAGTTCTTC.

The chain couples TRBV27 to TRBJ1-2; perhaps TRBD1 as D (6 bases). CDR3 length equals 13 residues. The ends were cut back, 3 bases at V and 7 bases at J, with 12 bases in the middle. The germline CDR1 and CDR2 sequences are MNHEY and SMNVEV (reference sequence). CDR3: CASSFSPGAGYTF. The CDR3 DNA reads as TGTGCCAGCAGTTTTAGTCCAGGGGCTGGCTACACCTTC.

This chain links TRBV4-1 with TRBJ2-7; TRBD1 agrees at 10 bases. In germline, CDR1 is MGHRA, CDR2 YSYEKL. The ends lost 2 bases at V and 5 bases at J; junction bases unmatched: 6. CDR3 length equals 15 residues. The CDR3 DNA is TGCGCCAGCAGCCAATACGGGACAGGGGTTGACGAGCAGTACTTC. It translates to CASSQYGTGVDEQYF.

A few counts support this clone. The V gene is TRBV3-1 (or the pseudogene TRBV3-2), the J gene TRBJ1-2; 12 bases agree with TRBD1. In germline, CDR1 is LGHDT, CDR2 YNNKEL (reference sequence). CDR3 length: 18 amino acids. Germline trimming cut 6 bases from V and 8 bases from J; bases unmatched to any gene: 19. CDR3 protein: CASRPQPGQGAVRSGYTF. The CDR3, as DNA: TGTGCCAGCAGACCCCAACCGGGACAGGGGGCGGTTAGGAGCGGCTACACCTTC.

A word on this clone: Additional DNA sequences in this sample encode the identical CDR3. This chain links TRBV18 with TRBJ1-3; the D gene is possibly TRBD1 (5 bases). The germline V gene has CDR1 KGHSH and CDR2 LQKENI. V was shortened by 3 bases and J by 0 bases, with 9 bases between the two germline ends. CDR3 length: 15 amino acids. CDR3 coding DNA: TGTGCCAGCTCACCGGGGACTGTCTCTGGAAACACCATATATTTT. Encoded protein: CASSPGTVSGNTIYF.

The rearrangement uses TRBV9 and TRBJ2-7; a possible D gene is TRBD1 (6 bases). There are 17 residues in the CDR3. V was clipped by 0 bases and J by 3 bases, with 19 bases between them. The germline V gene encodes CDR1 SGDLS and CDR2 YYNGEE. As DNA, the CDR3 is TGTGCCAGCAGCGTAGACCGAGGGGGTACAGGATTCTACGAGCAGTACTTC. This sequence encodes CASSVDRGGTGFYEQYF.

The chain uses TRBV19 and TRBJ2-3, with 8 positions matching TRBD1. The CDR3 sequence is 14 residues long. Germline assignment: CDR1 LNHDA and CDR2 SQIVND (reference sequence). V was clipped by 7 bases and J by 6 bases; unmatched bases: 9. CDR3 protein: CASTVTGALDTQYF. DNA for the CDR3: TGTGCCAGTACCGTGACAGGGGCATTGGATACGCAGTATTTT. The full variable domain, in which reference TRBV19 and TRBJ2-3 provide the parts outside the CDR3, is DGGITQSPKYLFRKEGQNVTLSCEQNLNHDAMYWYRQDPGQGLRLIYYSQIVNDFQKGDIAEGYSVSREKKESFPLTVTSAQKNPTAFYLCASTVTGALDTQYFGPGTRLTVL.

The chain has TRBV19 and TRBJ2-1, with a possible D match to TRBD2 (6 bases). CDR1 is LNHDA and CDR2 is SQIVND in the germline V gene (reference sequence). The V end was cut by 7 bases, the J end by 7 bases, with 14 bases between. This CDR3 is built from 13 residues. The chain's CDR3 is CASNVLEGNEQFF. The CDR3 DNA sequence: TGTGCCAGTAATGTGTTGGAGGGTAATGAGCAGTTCTTC.

The chain links TRBV28 to TRBJ2-3; D may be TRBD2 (6 bases). This CDR3 region has 14 residues. Germline V gene lookup returns CDR1 MDHEN and CDR2 SYDVKM. V lost 7 bases and J 3 bases, leaving 14 bases between the germline ends. CDR3 DNA: TGTGCCAGCACCTTGGGGGGTACAACAGATACGCAGTATTTT. Translation: CASTLGGTTDTQYF.

The genes are TRBV3-1 (or the pseudogene TRBV3-2) and TRBJ2-1; possibly TRBD2 for D (6 bases). CDR3 length: 13 residues. V lost 4 bases and J 8 bases, leaving 12 bases between the germline ends. Per the germline V gene, CDR1 is LGHDT and CDR2 is YNNKEL (reference sequence). For the CDR3, the DNA is TGTGCCAGCAGCCGTCAACTAGCTTATGAGCAGTTCTTC. Translated, it gives CASSRQLAYEQFF.

The chain is built from TRBV3-1 (or the pseudogene TRBV3-2) and TRBJ2-2, with 7 nucleotides matching TRBD1. Germline CDR1 LGHDT, CDR2 YNNKEL (reference sequence). Trimming at V came to 4 bases and at J to 8 bases, leaving 4 bases not matched to a gene. The CDR3 has 13 amino acids. The DNA of the CDR3 is TGTGCCAGCAGCCTACAACAGGGGGGGGAGCTGTTTTTT. It specifies CASSLQQGGELFF.

The CDR3 nucleotides read TGTGCCAGCAGTGATGCTTGGCGGGGGGGCTACGAGCAGTACTTC. It codes for CASSDAWRGGYEQYF. The V gene is TRBV6-1, the J gene TRBJ2-7, with 9 bases identical to TRBD2. The CDR3 contains 15 residues. CDR1 is MNHNS and CDR2 is SASEGT in the germline V gene. V trimming: 3 bases; J trimming: 3 bases; junction bases outside the gene matches: 6.

V gene TRBV7-2 combines with J gene TRBJ1-3; unclear D gene. Deletions cut 2 bases from V and 0 bases from J, with 5 bases between. This CDR3 is built from 14 residues. Per germline, CDR1 SGHTA and CDR2 FQGNSA. CDR3 sequence reads: CASSLTSSGNTIYF. As DNA, the CDR3 is TGTGCCAGCAGCTTAACTAGCTCTGGAAACACCATATATTTT.

This clone occurred a few times. The chain uses TRBV7-9 and TRBJ2-7, with 8 bases identical to TRBD2. The length of the CDR3 is 14 residues. The V segment lost 5 bases and the J segment 6 bases; nucleotides outside the gene matches: 9. The germline gives CDR1 SEHNR, CDR2 FQNEAQ (reference sequence). CDR3 DNA sequence: TGTGCCAGCAGCGACGCCGGGACTAGAGGCGAGCAGTACTTC. Translated, it gives CASSDAGTRGEQYF.

CDR3 residues: CASSIVSEAGELFF. The CDR3, as DNA: TGTGCCAGTAGTATAGTTTCCGAGGCCGGGGAGCTGTTTTTT. The chain joins TRBV19 to TRBJ2-2; D uncertain. From germline, CDR1 is LNHDA and CDR2 SQIVND (reference sequence). The CDR3 length is 14 residues. Trimming cost V 1 base and J 6 bases, with 9 bases left between them.

This chain links TRBV13 with TRBJ1-1; TRBD1 is a possible D gene (5 bases). CDR3 length: 14 residues. Germline loops: CDR1 PRHDT, CDR2 FYEKMQ (reference sequence). V was pared by 5 bases and J by 1 base, with 11 bases between. The chain's CDR3 is CASSTGPANTEAFF. CDR3 DNA sequence: TGTGCCAGCAGCACAGGACCGGCGAACACTGAAGCTTTCTTT.